The entry below describes one T cell receptor (beta chain). Its cognate antigen is unknown. This specimen comes from a study of PD-1 blockade in classical Hodgkin lymphoma. Study-wide points: Baseline diversity resembling that of newly diagnosed patients was seen in complete responders.

Losses at the gene ends were 5 bases for V and 1 base for J; bases not matched to a gene: 7. The germline V gene has CDR1 SEHNR and CDR2 FQNEAQ (reference sequence). This CDR3 comprises 17 residues. Time point noted: cycle 4 day 1 (C4D1), after 5 to 7 weeks of nivolumab. All patients relapsed after autologous stem cell transplantation, and brentuximab vedotin exposure varied. The repertoire was sequenced with immunoSEQ multiplex PCR; TCRdb's copy has only in-frame clones and lacks some. The sample lists over 20,000 clones, more than 80% occurring once. The gene calls are TRBV7-9 and TRBJ2-6; TRBD1 matches at 8 bases. This TCR came from a human donor with classical Hodgkin lymphoma. The sequencing here drew on peripheral blood mononuclear cells (PBMCs), taken before the fourth cycle of nivolumab. The CDR3 sequence: CASSMGQVESGANVLTF. The CDR3 DNA is TGTGCCAGCAGCATGGGACAGGTCGAGTCTGGGGCCAACGTCCTGACTTTC.